This entry lists 21 T cell receptor beta chains sequenced from one sample in a study of cytomegalovirus exposure and HLA in healthy donors. The PCR made use of 60 Vbeta and 13 Jbeta primers. Sequenced by immunoSEQ multiplex PCR; TCRdb stores in-frame clones only, minus some. Recorded for this sample: 100,000 to 150,000 clones. What was sequenced was PBMCs. The source is a woman in her forties in good health and CMV-seropositive.

V and J are TRBV6-5 and TRBJ2-5; TRBD1 agrees at 10 bases. Trimming took 4 bases from V and 4 from J; bases not matched to a gene: 0. The CDR3 covers 13 residues. CDR1 MNHEY and CDR2 SVGAGI come from the germline V gene. CDR3 loop: CASSWTGGETQYF. CDR3 sequence (DNA): TGTGCCAGCAGTTGGACAGGGGGAGAGACCCAGTACTTC.

This chain links TRBV10-1 with TRBJ2-7, with 11 positions matching TRBD2. Germline V CDR1 and CDR2: WNHNN, SYGVQD (reference sequence). V gave up 5 bases and J gave up 3 bases; unmatched junction bases: 6. This CDR3 is 15 amino acids long. CDR3 sequence: CASSPRLAGIYEQYF. The CDR3 bases are TGCGCCAGCAGTCCTAGACTAGCGGGAATCTACGAGCAGTACTTC.

V gene TRBV5-1 combines with J gene TRBJ2-1; tentative D call: TRBD2 (5 bases). The V gene lost 6 bases and the J gene lost 0 bases, with 22 bases spanning the gap. Germline V CDR1 and CDR2: SGHRS, YFSETQ. This CDR3 has 18 amino acids. CDR3 region: CASTLPTWGASSYNEQFF. The DNA of the CDR3 is TGCGCCAGCACCCTACCGACCTGGGGAGCAAGCTCCTACAATGAGCAGTTCTTC.

The gene calls are TRBV28 and TRBJ1-4; D perhaps matches TRBD1 (6 bases). V lost 2 bases to trimming and J lost 7 bases, with 14 bases between them. CDR3 length: 15 residues. The germline CDR1 and CDR2 sequences are MDHEN and SYDVKM. CDR3 in amino acids: CASSLMGAYGEKLFF. The CDR3 DNA reads as TGTGCCAGCAGTTTAATGGGGGCGTACGGTGAAAAACTGTTTTTT.

This chain uses TRBV5-6 with TRBJ2-7; unclear D gene. This CDR3 region has 13 residues. Germline V lookup: CDR1 SGHDT, CDR2 YYEEEE. V was trimmed by 4 bases and J by 6 bases, leaving 14 bases between them. Written as DNA, the CDR3 is TGTGCCAGCAGCGCGACGGGTCTACGCGAGCAGTACTTC. This sequence encodes CASSATGLREQYF.

The rearrangement uses TRBV18 and TRBJ2-4; 8 nucleotides agree with TRBD1. Losses at the gene ends were 3 bases for V and 1 base for J; bases not matched to a gene: 5. The V gene's germline CDR1 is KGHSH and CDR2 LQKENI. The CDR3 runs 16 residues. The CDR3 reads CASSPRQGIAKNIQYF. In nucleotides, the CDR3 is TGTGCCAGCTCACCTCGACAGGGGATCGCCAAAAACATTCAGTACTTC.

V usage is TRBV7-3 and J usage is TRBJ2-1; 10 bases are shared with TRBD2. This CDR3 spans 18 amino acids. CDR1 is SGHTA and CDR2 is FQGTGA in the germline V gene. The J segment lost 8 bases and the V segment lost 4 bases, leaving 17 bases of the junction unmatched. The DNA for the CDR3 is TGTGCCAGCAGCTCCCCGACTAGCGGGCCCGGGGGGGGCCATGAGCAGTTCTTC. Translation gives CASSSPTSGPGGGHEQFF.

The genes are TRBV6-6 and TRBJ2-3; TRBD2 matches 8 bases. Trimming removed 7 bases from V and 1 base from J; junction bases left unmatched: 10. Germline V gene lookup returns CDR1 MNHNY and CDR2 SVGAGI (reference sequence). This CDR3 is 16 amino acids long. Here the CDR3 reads CASTRQAGDGTDTQYF. The CDR3 DNA reads TGTGCCAGCACCAGACAAGCGGGAGATGGCACAGATACGCAGTATTTT.

The rearrangement joins TRBV5-1 to TRBJ1-1; TRBD1 might be the D (5 bases). Trimming stripped 8 bases from V and 1 base from J, with 12 bases between. The CDR3 is 13 residues long. From germline, CDR1 is SGHRS and CDR2 YFSETQ. CDR3: CASQDQGNTEAFF. The CDR3, as DNA: TGCGCCAGTCAAGACCAGGGGAACACTGAAGCTTTCTTT. Full variable domain (missing parts from reference TRBV5-1 and TRBJ1-1): KAGVTQTPRYLIKTRGQQVTLSCSPISGHRSVSWYQQTPGQGLQFLFEYFSETQRNKGNFPGRFSGRQFSNSRSEMNVSTLELGDSALYLCASQDQGNTEAFFGQGTRLTVV.

This chain connects TRBV30 to TRBJ2-3, with D possibly TRBD2 on 6 matching bases. Trimming shortened V by 6 bases and J by 4 bases, and 14 bases separated the two germline ends. Germline assignment: CDR1 GTSNPN and CDR2 SVGIG (reference sequence). The CDR3 loop spans 13 amino acids. The CDR3 region is CACNRLVPDTQYF. DNA of the CDR3: TGTGCCTGTAACCGACTAGTACCAGATACGCAGTATTTT. Full variable domain (missing parts from reference TRBV30 and TRBJ2-3): SQTIHQWPATLVQPVGSPLSLECTVEGTSNPNLYWYRQAAGRGLQLLFYSVGIGQISSEVPQNLSASRPQDRQFILSSKKLLLSDSGFYLCACNRLVPDTQYFGPGTRLTVL.

The rearrangement joins TRBV10-1 to TRBJ2-1, with TRBD1 identical over 9 bases. Germline V gene data show CDR1 as WNHNN and CDR2 as SYGVQD (reference sequence). V shed 6 bases, J shed 7 bases, and the junction held 7 bases outside the gene matches. CDR3 length: 14 residues. The CDR3 coding sequence is TGCGCCAGCAGCTCGGGACAGGGAAGGAATGAGCAGTTCTTC. Residues: CASSSGQGRNEQFF.

V and J are TRBV27 and TRBJ2-7; 8 bases are a match to TRBD1. CDR1 and CDR2 from the germline V gene are MNHEY and SMNVEV (reference sequence). V was pared by 1 base and J by 2 bases, with 4 bases of the junction left unmatched. This CDR3 spans 15 amino acids. CDR3 in amino acids: CASSLFGQGAYEQYF. The CDR3 DNA follows: TGTGCCAGCAGTTTATTCGGACAGGGAGCCTACGAGCAGTACTTC.

The chain is built from TRBV4-3 and TRBJ1-2; TRBD1 is a possible D gene (5 bases). CDR1 LGHNA and CDR2 YSLEER come from the germline V gene. The CDR3 loop spans 13 amino acids. Trimming stripped 2 bases from V and 2 bases from J, with 6 bases between. Written as DNA, the CDR3 is TGCGCCAGCAGCCAACCAGGGAACTATGGCTACACCTTC. Translating it yields CASSQPGNYGYTF.

This sequence joins TRBV27 and TRBJ1-5; D possibly corresponds to TRBD1 (6 bases). This CDR3 contains 16 residues. Germline CDR1 MNHEY, CDR2 SMNVEV (reference sequence). The V gene lost 0 bases and the J gene lost 7 bases, with 16 bases spanning the gap. Written as DNA, the CDR3 is TGTGCCAGCAGTTTATCGTTGGCAGGGGATCGACAGCCCCAGCATTTT. Amino acids: CASSLSLAGDRQPQHF.

Remarks on this clone: Mismatch with germline at one junction end may stem from a read error. The chain uses TRBV5-6 and TRBJ2-5; no clear D gene. CDR3 length: 12 amino acids. Germline CDR1 and CDR2: SGHDT and YYEEEE. This CDR3 is CASSLVGEAQYF. CDR3 in DNA: TGTGCCAGCAGCTTGGTAGGAGAGGCCCAGTACTTC.

The CDR3 is CASSLPGQTEAFF. The CDR3 DNA follows: TGTGCCAGCAGCTTACCGGGACAGACTGAAGCTTTCTTT. The chain has TRBV5-4 and TRBJ1-1; 7 bases are shared with TRBD1. V was pared by 2 bases and J by 5 bases, with 3 bases of the junction left unmatched. This CDR3 has 13 amino acids. The germline CDR1 and CDR2 sequences are SGHNT and YYREEE (reference sequence).

CDR3 amino acids: CASSLLRTATYGGYTF. DNA of the CDR3: TGTGCCAGCAGCTTACTCCGGACAGCAACTTATGGTGGCTACACCTTC. The V and J genes are TRBV5-8 and TRBJ1-2; a possible D gene is TRBD1 (6 bases). CDR1 and CDR2 (germline): SGHTS, YDEGEE. V dropped 2 bases and J dropped 7 bases, with 21 bases sitting between them. This CDR3 spans 16 amino acids.

CDR3: CASSLSQGAGANVLTF. The CDR3 DNA follows: TGTGCCAGCAGCTTATCTCAGGGGGCCGGGGCCAACGTCCTGACTTTC. J is TRBJ2-6 and V is TRBV7-2; 8 positions match TRBD1. The germline V gene encodes CDR1 SGHTA and CDR2 FQGNSA. The V gene end was trimmed by 2 bases and the J gene end by 4 bases; junction bases not matched to a gene: 4. This CDR3 spans 16 amino acids.

The chain carries TRBV4-1 and TRBJ2-4; 9 bases fit TRBD2. J was trimmed by 1 base and V by 0 bases; bases with no gene match: 13. CDR1 is MGHRA and CDR2 is YSYEKL in the germline V gene. CDR3 length: 20 residues. CDR3 in DNA: TGCGCCAGCAGCCAAGAGTCTAGCGGGAAGGGGGTTATTGCCAAAAACATTCAGTACTTC. The encoded protein is CASSQESSGKGVIAKNIQYF.

The V and J genes are TRBV7-2 and TRBJ2-3; perhaps TRBD1 as D (6 bases). This CDR3 has 16 residues. Trimming left V 5 bases short and J 1 base short, with 16 bases between. CDR1 is SGHTA, CDR2 FQGNSA, per germline. The CDR3 bases are TGTGCCAGCAGCACAAAGGGGGTTTTGGGCACAGATACGCAGTATTTT. Amino acid sequence: CASSTKGVLGTDTQYF.

This chain joins TRBV11-3 and TRBJ2-3, with TRBD1 identical over 9 bases. V shed 4 bases, J shed 2 bases, and the junction held 4 bases outside the gene matches. Germline lookup yields CDR1 SGHNT and CDR2 YENEEA. The CDR3 sequence is 15 residues long. The CDR3 DNA follows: TGTGCCAGCAGCTGTGACAGGGGGATCACAGATACGCAGTATTTT. It translates to CASSCDRGITDTQYF.